This T cell receptor (beta chain) was observed in a study of cytomegalovirus exposure and HLA in healthy donors. Study-wide background: Unique TCR beta sequences numbering some 120 million came from 150 million to 200 million T cells in an earlier analysis. Whole-study findings and limits: V- and J-gene trimming in TCR beta was tied to a missense DCLRE1C variant by an analysis performed later.

Ten or more counts support this clone. Its target is not known. V was trimmed by 1 base and J by 4 bases, leaving 14 bases between them. The CDR3 covers 16 residues. Germline V gene data show CDR1 as SGHTA and CDR2 as FQGNSA. This PCR relied on a set of 60 Vbeta primers and 13 Jbeta primers. TCRdb keeps only in-frame clones here, not all; method: immunoSEQ multiplex PCR. The data show 85,000 to 130,000 clones, with around 9.1% seen just once and over 4.5% held by the top ten. The sequencing sample was made of PBMCs. The sequence was collected from a man aged 35 to 55 in good health and CMV-seropositive. This sequence joins TRBV7-2 and TRBJ2-1; possible D gene TRBD1, 6 bases. The DNA of the CDR3 is TGTGCCAGCAGCTTAGGGTCAGGGGAAGCGTACAATGAGCAGTTCTTC. The encoded protein is CASSLGSGEAYNEQFF.